These T cell receptor beta chains were read from a single sample in a study of blood T cells in healthy people across ages. TCRdb recomputed calls from the 5' RACE reads with MiXCR, one row per CDR3 protein. The repertoire holds about 1,000,000 distinct CDR3 sequences, with around 43% as singletons. The sample consisted of blood. These receptor sequences come from a woman in her sixties in good health. Each CDR3 is given with its conserved first and last residue. Fields, in order: clone size, V gene, D gene, J gene, CDR3 DNA, CDR3 protein. D genes are given only for firm matches. Some rows mark clone size as missing; the rest say once, few, many or name a class of expanded clone.

clone_size: .
v_call: TRBV15
d_call: .
j_call: TRBJ2-1
cdr3_nt: TGTGCCACCAGCAGAGACCCGCGGGACCCTAACAATGAGCAGTTCTTC
cdr3_aa: CATSRDPRDPNNEQFF

clone_size: .
v_call: TRBV6-5
d_call: .
j_call: TRBJ2-5
cdr3_nt: TGTGCCAGCAGCCCGTCAGCCAACCAAGAGACCCAGTACTTC
cdr3_aa: CASSPSANQETQYF

clone_size: .
v_call: TRBV12-3/TRBV12-4
d_call: .
j_call: TRBJ1-5
cdr3_nt: TGTGCCAGCAGTGGTCACAGGGCCAATCAGCCCCAGCATTTT
cdr3_aa: CASSGHRANQPQHF

clone_size: .
v_call: TRBV7-2
d_call: .
j_call: TRBJ1-4
cdr3_nt: TGTGCCAGCAGCAGGGGACACCAGGCACATGAAAAACTGTTTTTT
cdr3_aa: CASSRGHQAHEKLFF

clone_size: .
v_call: TRBV7-8
d_call: .
j_call: TRBJ2-3
cdr3_nt: TGTGCCAGCAGCCAGACTCGCCCGGTTACGCAGTATTTT
cdr3_aa: CASSQTRPVTQYF

clone_size: .
v_call: TRBV6-2/TRBV6-3
d_call: .
j_call: TRBJ2-7
cdr3_nt: TGTGCCAGCAGTTACAGTAAGGGGTGCGAGCAGTACTTC
cdr3_aa: CASSYSKGCEQYF

clone_size: few
v_call: TRBV12-3/TRBV12-4
d_call: TRBD2
j_call: TRBJ2-5
cdr3_nt: TGTGCCAGCAGTCCCCGCGGTAGCGGGAATAAAGAGACCCAGTACTTC
cdr3_aa: CASSPRGSGNKETQYF

clone_size: .
v_call: TRBV6-6
d_call: .
j_call: TRBJ2-3
cdr3_nt: TGTGCCAGCAGCCTGACGGATACGCGGTATTTT
cdr3_aa: CASSLTDTRYF

clone_size: few
v_call: TRBV5-1
d_call: .
j_call: TRBJ2-6
cdr3_nt: TGCGCCAGCAGCCCCGAGTTGGGCTCTGGGGCCAACGTCCTGACTTTC
cdr3_aa: CASSPELGSGANVLTF

clone_size: .
v_call: TRBV5-6
d_call: .
j_call: TRBJ2-5
cdr3_nt: TGTGCCAGTAGGAAACTTAACCAAGAGACCCAGTACTTC
cdr3_aa: CASRKLNQETQYF

clone_size: .
v_call: TRBV29-1
d_call: TRBD2
j_call: TRBJ2-5
cdr3_nt: TGCAGCGTTAATGGACTAGCGGCCTGGGGTGGGCAGTACTTC
cdr3_aa: CSVNGLAAWGGQYF

clone_size: few
v_call: TRBV6-6
d_call: TRBD2
j_call: TRBJ2-1
cdr3_nt: TGTGCCAGCAGCGACGGGTTGGGACTAGCGGGAGTTGGGGAGCAGTTCTTC
cdr3_aa: CASSDGLGLAGVGEQFF

clone_size: .
v_call: TRBV6-1
d_call: .
j_call: TRBJ1-5
cdr3_nt: TGTGCCAGCAGTGAACGGGGGGTGGGCAATCAGCCCCAGCATTTT
cdr3_aa: CASSERGVGNQPQHF

clone_size: few
v_call: TRBV27
d_call: .
j_call: TRBJ2-7
cdr3_nt: TGTGCCAGCAGTTGGACAGAAGGCGTCGACGAGCAGTACTTC
cdr3_aa: CASSWTEGVDEQYF

clone_size: .
v_call: TRBV29-1
d_call: .
j_call: TRBJ2-3
cdr3_nt: TGCAGCCCCCCCGTTAGAGGCCAAAGGCATACGCAGTATTTT
cdr3_aa: CSPPVRGQRHTQYF

clone_size: .
v_call: TRBV20-1
d_call: .
j_call: TRBJ2-3
cdr3_nt: TGCAGTGCTAGTAAGGGTTACACAGATGCGCAGTATTTT
cdr3_aa: CSASKGYTDAQYF

clone_size: .
v_call: TRBV6-1
d_call: TRBD2
j_call: TRBJ2-1
cdr3_nt: TGTGCCAGCAGTGACCACACTCTAGCGGGAGGGCCTAATGAGCAGTTCTTC
cdr3_aa: CASSDHTLAGGPNEQFF

clone_size: many
v_call: TRBV29-1
d_call: .
j_call: TRBJ2-7
cdr3_nt: TGCAGCGTCACAAGGACTCCGAGCTCCTACGAGCAGTACTTC
cdr3_aa: CSVTRTPSSYEQYF

clone_size: .
v_call: TRBV21-1
d_call: .
j_call: TRBJ2-7
cdr3_nt: TGTGCCAGCAGCCTAACAGGGTTTCGGGAATCCTACGAGCAGTACTTC
cdr3_aa: CASSLTGFRESYEQYF

clone_size: .
v_call: TRBV12-3/TRBV12-4
d_call: TRBD1
j_call: TRBJ1-5
cdr3_nt: TGTGCCAGCAGTCCAGGGACAGGCAATCAGTCCCAGCATTTT
cdr3_aa: CASSPGTGNQSQHF

clone_size: few
v_call: TRBV5-1
d_call: TRBD1
j_call: TRBJ2-5
cdr3_nt: TGCGCCAGCAGCTTGGAGCACAGGGGATTCCAAGAGACCCAGTACTTC
cdr3_aa: CASSLEHRGFQETQYF

clone_size: .
v_call: TRBV20-1
d_call: TRBD2
j_call: TRBJ2-1
cdr3_nt: TGCAGTACTAGAAGCGGGGGAGAGTGGAATGAGCAGTTCTTC
cdr3_aa: CSTRSGGEWNEQFF

clone_size: few
v_call: TRBV20-1
d_call: TRBD1
j_call: TRBJ2-7
cdr3_nt: TGCAGTGCTAGAGAGCTGGGACAGTCCTACGAGCAGTACTTC
cdr3_aa: CSARELGQSYEQYF

clone_size: .
v_call: TRBV9
d_call: .
j_call: TRBJ2-3
cdr3_nt: TGTGCCAGCAGCCCCCAGAGCAGCCAAGCTCTCCCAGATACGCAGTATTTT
cdr3_aa: CASSPQSSQALPDTQYF

clone_size: many
v_call: TRBV21-1
d_call: .
j_call: TRBJ2-6
cdr3_nt: TGTGCCAGCAGCCCCTGTGGGGGCGGAGAAGGGTCTGGGGCCAACGTCCTGACTTTC
cdr3_aa: CASSPCGGGEGSGANVLTF

clone_size: .
v_call: TRBV4-2
d_call: TRBD2
j_call: TRBJ2-3
cdr3_nt: TGTGCCAGCAGCCAAGGAGCACTAGCGGGAGAAGATACGCAGTATTTT
cdr3_aa: CASSQGALAGEDTQYF

clone_size: .
v_call: TRBV20-1
d_call: .
j_call: TRBJ2-7
cdr3_nt: TGCAGTGCTATTCTAGCGAAGGACGAGCAGTACTTC
cdr3_aa: CSAILAKDEQYF

clone_size: .
v_call: TRBV16
d_call: .
j_call: TRBJ1-4
cdr3_nt: TGTGCCAGCAGCCCCAGCCCCCTCTTGGGGCTTAATGAAAAACTGTTTTTT
cdr3_aa: CASSPSPLLGLNEKLFF